This T cell receptor beta chain is from a study of graft-versus-host responses after intestinal transplantation. Study in general: Transplants were multivisceral, liver-intestinal, or isolated intestinal. All of the recipients had induction that used anti-thymocyte globulin, then tacrolimus and steroids for approximately 3 years. Study findings and constraints: The recipient marrow held GvH clones, and some of them showed up first in ileum or blood. Early after transplant, HvG clones declined as circulating GvH clones peaked.

The table came from immunoSEQ multiplex PCR; TCRdb's copy has only in-frame clones and leaves some out. The sample carries roughly 6,900 clones, roughly 24% recorded once. This clone was counted a few times. The CDR3 consists of 16 residues. Germline values: CDR1 SGHNT, CDR2 YYREEE (reference sequence). V lost 4 bases, J lost 3 bases, and 16 bases lay in between. The TCR was taken from a human patient who was an organ donor for intestinal transplantation. The sequencing used alloreactive CD4+ T cells from a mixed lymphocyte reaction culture, collected before transplantation. Subset denoted: CFSE-low proliferating T cells sorted from roughly six-day pre-transplant mixed lymphocyte reaction (GvH or HvG direction). The V call is TRBV5-4, the J call TRBJ2-2; D unclear. The chain's CDR3 is CASSQEAVRDTGELFF. DNA of the CDR3: TGTGCCAGCAGCCAAGAGGCGGTCCGGGACACCGGGGAGCTGTTTTTT.